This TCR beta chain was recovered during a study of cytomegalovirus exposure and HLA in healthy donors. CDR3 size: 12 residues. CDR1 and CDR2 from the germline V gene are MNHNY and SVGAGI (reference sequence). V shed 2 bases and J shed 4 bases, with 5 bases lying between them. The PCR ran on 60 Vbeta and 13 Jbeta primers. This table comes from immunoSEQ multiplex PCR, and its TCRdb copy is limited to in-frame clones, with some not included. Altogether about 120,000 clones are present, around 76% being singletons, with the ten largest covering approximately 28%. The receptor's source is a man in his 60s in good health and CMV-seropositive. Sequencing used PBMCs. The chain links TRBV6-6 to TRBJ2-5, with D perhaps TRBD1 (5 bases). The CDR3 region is CASSYQGETQYF. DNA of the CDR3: TGTGCCAGCAGTTACCAGGGAGAGACCCAGTACTTC.